This TCR beta chain was sequenced during a study of cytomegalovirus exposure and HLA in healthy donors. Overall study context: The same platform as the approximately 670 first-cohort repertoires was used for the 130 or so validation repertoires, a later analysis reported.

This CDR3 comprises 16 residues. Trimming pared 5 bases from V and 7 bases from J, leaving 23 bases between. Germline CDR1 MNHEY, CDR2 SMNVEV (reference sequence). On this clone itself: As yet, its antigen is unknown.

Study results and limitations: Generally TCR sequences proved uncommon, though certain public TCRs appeared in numerous donors. In vitro work confirmed that a few CMV-associated chains recognize CMV antigens. Cytomegalovirus association was listed for about 160 TCR beta chains.

TCRdb's copy holds only in-frame clones and misses some; the assay was immunoSEQ multiplex PCR. The repertoire holds 150,000 to 200,000 clones, with around 83% as singletons. The V call is TRBV27, the J call TRBJ1-2; no clear D gene. Sequencing used PBMCs. The source of this sequence is a woman aged 30 to 39 in good health and CMV-seropositive. The CDR3 bases are TGTGCCAGCAGTCACCGGTCCGTCGGCGAGGAGGGTGGCTACACCTTC. Its protein product is CASSHRSVGEEGGYTF.